This T cell receptor beta chain stems from a study of metastatic and nonmetastatic thyroid tumors. For the study at large: The authors compared repertoires across blood and tumor or nodule tissue from malignant and benign thyroid patients.

General study results and limits: Reports indicated that malignant thyroid tumors showed significantly higher TCR beta diversity than benign nodules did, in blood and tumor.

This clone was recorded a few times. Its antigen is currently unknown. Ahead of thyroid surgery, no patient had received treatment of any kind. Authors' analysis steps: CDR3 differences across clinicopathological groups were used to build a distant-metastasis classifier for papillary thyroid cancer. Via MiXCR, TCRdb re-called the PCR reads. In this record, the V and J calls reflect TCRdb's handling and not the investigators' own analysis. The sample has approximately 34,000 clones; 18% are singletons. V was pared by 1 base and J by 3 bases, with 16 bases between. The CDR3 is 17 residues long. The sequence derives from a female donor with papillary thyroid cancer or a benign thyroid nodule (not recorded which). Some clones in this sample may be carry-over from other donors' samples. Sequenced material: blood. The rearrangement links TRBV12-3 or TRBV12-4 to TRBJ2-1, with D possibly matching TRBD2 (9 bases). The CDR3 region is CASSLVLAGQDYNEQFF. The CDR3 region has the DNA TGTGCCAGCAGTTTAGTTCTAGCGGGACAGGACTACAATGAGCAGTTCTTC.